Listed below are T cell receptor beta chains from one sample, sequenced in a study of identifying expanded T cells in peripheral blood. Assay: immunoSEQ multiplex PCR; the TCRdb copy retains only in-frame clones and omits some. This sample has over 75,000 clones, with more than 70% found just once. Sequenced input: blood. These receptors originate from a person between 18 and 75 years old in good health. Each CDR3 is given with its conserved first and last residue. Fields, in order: J gene, V gene, clone size, D gene, CDR3 protein, CDR3 DNA. The D gene is left open where the match is weak. Size is stated for part of the rows, as once, few or many counts, or as a class when the clone is expanded.

>TRBJ1-4|TRBV28|-|-
CASSPATEENEKLFF
TGTGCCAGCAGTCCGGCGACGGAGGAAAATGAAAAACTGTTTTTT
>TRBJ2-2|TRBV6-4|-|-
CASSRGAHTGELFF
TGTGCCAGCAGTAGAGGGGCTCACACCGGGGAGCTGTTTTTT
>TRBJ2-3|TRBV7-8|-|TRBD2
CASSLFGRAGTDTQYF
TGTGCCAGCAGCTTATTCGGGAGGGCCGGGACAGATACGCAGTATTTT
>TRBJ2-7|TRBV6-6|-|-
CASRLRGTHEQYF
TGTGCCAGCAGGCTACGGGGGACTCACGAGCAGTACTTC
>TRBJ2-1|TRBV28|-|-
CASSVVRGGVLGGEQFF
TGTGCCAGCAGCGTAGTCAGAGGGGGAGTGCTTGGTGGTGAGCAGTTCTTC
>TRBJ2-1|TRBV9|-|TRBD2
CASSVAASGGDEQFF
TGTGCCAGCAGCGTAGCTGCTAGCGGGGGCGATGAGCAGTTCTTC
>TRBJ2-1|TRBV27|few|-
CASSLLGTNEQFF
TGTGCCAGCAGTTTATTAGGGACAAATGAGCAGTTCTTC
>TRBJ1-5|TRBV6-4|-|TRBD1
CASSGQGYSNQPQHF
TGTGCCAGCAGTGGACAGGGGTATAGCAATCAGCCCCAGCATTTT
>TRBJ2-5|TRBV19|-|TRBD1
CASSQRGQGFQETQYF
TGTGCCAGTAGTCAACGGGGACAGGGTTTCCAAGAGACCCAGTACTTC
>TRBJ2-1|TRBV9|once|-
CASSIRDSLYNEQFF
TGTGCCAGCAGCATCCGGGACTCTTTGTACAATGAGCAGTTCTTC
>TRBJ2-1|TRBV7-3|once|-
CASSATLIHEQFF
TGTGCCAGCAGCGCCACCCTGATTCATGAGCAGTTCTTC
>TRBJ1-1|TRBV16|-|-
CASSPYSSRIEAFF
TGTGCCAGCAGCCCATATTCGAGTCGGATTGAAGCTTTCTTT
>TRBJ2-1|TRBV10-3|once|TRBD1
CAISGQGVRKDEQFF
TGTGCCATCAGTGGACAGGGGGTTAGGAAGGATGAGCAGTTCTTC
>TRBJ1-5|TRBV10-1|-|-
CASSEGVDQPQHF
TGCGCCAGCAGTGAGGGGGTCGATCAGCCCCAGCATTTT
>TRBJ1-1|TRBV5-1|-|TRBD1
CASSSGTEALNTEAFF
TGCGCCAGCAGCTCAGGGACAGAAGCACTGAACACTGAAGCTTTCTTT
>TRBJ2-7|TRBV30|once|-
CAWSVARTYEQYF
TGTGCCTGGAGTGTCGCCCGAACCTACGAGCAGTACTTC
>TRBJ1-3|TRBV6-5|-|-
CASSYAEDFGNTIYF
TGTGCCAGCAGTTACGCTGAAGACTTTGGAAACACCATATATTTT
>TRBJ1-1|TRBV25-1|-|-
CASSEHNEAFF
TGTGCCAGCAGTGAGCACAACGAAGCTTTCTTT
>TRBJ2-7|TRBV25-1|-|-
CASSRTTGFGYEQYF
TGTGCCAGCAGTCGCACTACAGGGTTCGGATACGAGCAGTACTTC
>TRBJ2-3|TRBV7-3|-|-
CASSLGADTQYF
TGTGCCAGCAGTTTAGGGGCGGATACGCAGTATTTT
>TRBJ2-7|TRBV6-5|-|-
CASAPDRDTEQYF
TGTGCCAGCGCACCCGACCGGGACACCGAGCAGTACTTC
>TRBJ1-5|TRBV28|-|-
CASSLPQGLSNQPQHF
TGTGCCAGCAGTTTACCACAGGGCTTGAGCAATCAGCCCCAGCATTTT
>TRBJ1-4|TRBV19|once|TRBD1
CASTTQGASNEKLFF
TGTGCCAGTACCACCCAGGGGGCATCTAATGAAAAACTGTTTTTT
>TRBJ1-1|TRBV6-1|-|-
CASSEAEGIGAFF
TGTGCCAGCAGTGAAGCGGAGGGAATCGGAGCTTTCTTT
>TRBJ2-7|TRBV5-6|-|-
CASSWSLGEQYF
TGTGCCAGCAGCTGGTCTCTAGGGGAGCAGTACTTC
>TRBJ1-4|TRBV5-8|-|TRBD1
CASSFHLPGQDNEKLFF
TGTGCCAGCAGCTTTCATCTACCGGGACAGGATAATGAAAAACTGTTTTTT
>TRBJ2-3|TRBV7-9|-|TRBD1
CASSLSGGGPDTQYF
TGTGCCAGCAGCTTATCAGGGGGTGGGCCAGATACGCAGTATTTT
>TRBJ1-4|TRBV6-5|once|-
CASSYGRGEKLFF
TGTGCCAGCAGTTACGGCAGGGGTGAAAAACTGTTTTTT
>TRBJ2-1|TRBV19|-|-
CASSFERSNEQFF
TGTGCCAGTAGTTTTGAGCGATCCAATGAGCAGTTCTTC
>TRBJ2-1|TRBV5-1|-|TRBD2
CASSNAGTSVNNEQFF
TGCGCCAGCAGCAACGCCGGGACTAGCGTAAACAATGAGCAGTTCTTC
>TRBJ2-1|TRBV30|once|TRBD2
CAWTTSGYNEQFF
TGTGCCTGGACCACTAGCGGCTACAATGAGCAGTTCTTC
>TRBJ2-7|TRBV15|-|TRBD1
CATSGNRDRITYEQYF
TGTGCCACCAGCGGGAACCGGGACAGGATAACCTACGAGCAGTACTTC
>TRBJ1-5|TRBV19|-|-
CASSQGYSNQPQHF
TGTGCCAGTAGCCAGGGATATAGCAATCAGCCCCAGCATTTT
>TRBJ2-1|TRBV27|-|-
CASSLIPRSGEQFF
TGTGCCAGCAGTTTAATTCCTAGATCAGGTGAGCAGTTCTTC
>TRBJ1-1|TRBV6-1|-|TRBD1
CASSETGLEAFF
TGTGCCAGCAGTGAGACAGGGTTGGAAGCTTTCTTT
>TRBJ2-7|TRBV7-8|-|-
CASSLVGEGRSYEQYF
TGTGCCAGCAGCTTAGTCGGTGAAGGCAGATCCTACGAGCAGTACTTC
>TRBJ1-3|TRBV19|-|TRBD1
CASSIVGTEGNTIYF
TGTGCCAGTAGTATTGTCGGGACAGAGGGAAACACCATATATTTT
>TRBJ2-1|TRBV6-5|-|TRBD1
CASGTGTEPYNEQFF
TGTGCCAGCGGTACCGGGACAGAACCCTACAATGAGCAGTTCTTC
>TRBJ2-3|TRBV5-1|-|-
CASSLTSPSTDTQYF
TGCGCCAGCAGCTTGACTAGTCCTAGCACAGATACGCAGTATTTT
>TRBJ1-5|TRBV7-9|few|-
CASSRVGVGQPQHF
TGTGCCAGCAGCCGTGTTGGGGTAGGACAGCCCCAGCATTTT
>TRBJ2-1|TRBV15|few|TRBD1
CATSNGQGAYNEQFF
TGTGCCACCAGCAATGGACAGGGGGCTTACAATGAGCAGTTCTTC
>TRBJ2-1|TRBV27|once|-
CASRVSSSLYEQFF
TGTGCCAGCAGAGTTAGCAGTAGTTTATATGAGCAGTTCTTC
>TRBJ1-1|TRBV28|-|-
CASRRVTEAFF
TGTGCCAGCCGGAGGGTCACTGAAGCTTTCTTT
>TRBJ2-3|TRBV11-2|-|-
CASSFVGGAPDTQYF
TGTGCCAGCAGCTTTGTTGGCGGGGCACCCGATACGCAGTATTTT
>TRBJ2-2|TRBV27|-|TRBD1
CASSLSGTGVTGELFF
TGTGCCAGCAGTTTATCCGGGACAGGAGTGACCGGGGAGCTGTTTTTT
>TRBJ2-1|TRBV19|once|TRBD2
CASSTWTSGSTEQFF
TGTGCCAGTAGTACGTGGACTAGCGGAAGCACTGAGCAGTTCTTC
>TRBJ2-1|TRBV7-9|-|TRBD2
CASRSGGSYNEQFF
TGTGCCAGCAGAAGCGGGGGCTCCTACAATGAGCAGTTCTTC
>TRBJ2-2|TRBV27|-|TRBD1
CASSSYLHTGGPGELFF
TGTGCCAGCAGTTCTTACCTTCATACAGGGGGCCCCGGGGAGCTGTTTTTT
>TRBJ2-7|TRBV6-6|once|-
CASNMDGYSYEQYF
TGTGCCAGCAATATGGACGGCTACTCCTACGAGCAGTACTTC
>TRBJ1-6|TRBV5-6|-|-
CASSLGGSDNSPLHF
TGTGCCAGCAGCTTGGGAGGGTCGGATAATTCACCCCTCCACTTT
>TRBJ2-3|TRBV19|-|TRBD2
CASSTGALPSGSTDTQYF
TGTGCCAGTAGTACTGGCGCCCTCCCTAGCGGTAGCACAGATACGCAGTATTTT
>TRBJ2-1|TRBV10-3|-|-
CAIKGAGGIYNEQFF
TGTGCCATCAAGGGGGCGGGAGGAATCTACAATGAGCAGTTCTTC
>TRBJ2-3|TRBV13|-|-
CASSSGAGVTDTQYF
TGTGCCAGCAGCTCTGGGGCAGGGGTAACAGATACGCAGTATTTT
>TRBJ1-1|TRBV7-9|-|-
CASSRESNTEAFF
TGTGCCAGCAGCCGGGAGTCGAACACTGAAGCTTTCTTT
>TRBJ1-2|TRBV20-1|-|-
CSARSLIGYTF
TGCAGTGCTAGATCCCTTATCGGCTACACCTTC